The clone carrying this T cell receptor beta chain was observed many times. TCRdb re-called the 5' RACE reads through MiXCR, storing one row per CDR3 protein. The table lists about 42,000 distinct CDR3 sequences, over 3.5% of them singletons. The source of the sample is a study of CD8 T cells in ankylosing spondylitis. In germline, CDR1 is SGDLS, CDR2 YYNGEE. CDR3 size: 15 residues. Trimming cost V 2 bases and J 3 bases; bases outside gene matches: 3. The chain links TRBV9 to TRBJ1-4; 8 bases are a match to TRBD1. Sequencing was done on a sample of blood, either unsorted or a sorted T cell fraction (not recorded which). This TCR came from a female donor with ankylosing spondylitis or in good health (not recorded which). The CDR3 loop is CASSVQGAANEKLFF. The DNA of the CDR3 is TGTGCCAGCAGCGTGCAGGGGGCGGCTAATGAAAAACTGTTTTTT. Based on the CDR3 plus reference TRBV9 and TRBJ1-4, the full variable domain is DSGVTQTPKHLITATGQRVTLRCSPRSGDLSVYWYQQSLDQGLQFLIQYYNGEERAKGNILERFSAQQFPDLHSELNLSSLELGDSALYFCASSVQGAANEKLFFGSGTQLSVL.